The 30 T cell receptor beta chains listed next were all sequenced from one sample in a study of shared clonotypes between healthy human individuals (dated by TCRdb to about 2020). CD8 naive samples were CD45RO-negative cells positively selected for CCR7, giving a CD45RA+CCR7+ population that excluded TemRA cells. Receptors were amplified or captured by the immunoSEQ multiplex PCR assay. TCRdb's version of the immuneACCESS table is confined to in-frame rearrangements and falls short of the full clone set. An unresolved V gene accounts for under half of the shortfall where checked; the remainder is of unknown origin. Recorded for this sample are millions of clones; just under 95% of them occurred a single time. The ten largest account for 1.1% of the sample. The material sequenced was naive CD8+ T cells sorted from blood. The sample's cell subset or site label, decoded: CD45RA+CCR7+. The receptors come from a man aged 18 to 29 in good health.

In DNA, the CDR3 is TGTGCCAGCAGCCCGGATTGGGCAGGGGGACATAATTCACCCCTCCACTTT. This encodes CASSPDWAGGHNSPLHF. The chain has TRBV9 and TRBJ1-6, with 7 bases that match TRBD1. Unmatched junction bases numbered 12, after V lost 4 bases and J lost 5 bases. The CDR3 sequence is 17 residues long. The germline V gene encodes CDR1 SGDLS and CDR2 YYNGEE.

The rearrangement uses TRBV9 and TRBJ2-3; 9 nucleotides agree with TRBD2. The V and J ends lost 3 bases and 4 bases, in that order; junction bases with no gene match: 3. This CDR3 has 14 amino acids. Germline CDR1 is SGDLS and CDR2 is YYNGEE. CDR3 loop: CASSGGRVPDTQYF. DNA for the CDR3: TGTGCCAGCAGCGGCGGGAGGGTCCCAGATACGCAGTATTTT.

This clone was counted only a few times. V gene TRBV19 combines with J gene TRBJ1-5; D ambiguous. The V gene's germline CDR1 is LNHDA and CDR2 SQIVND (reference sequence). V shed 1 base and J shed 1 base, with 8 bases lying between them. This CDR3 contains 15 residues. CDR3 nucleotide sequence: TGTGCCAGTAGTATAGGGGGTTTGAGCAATCAGCCCCAGCATTTT. It is translated as CASSIGGLSNQPQHF. Using reference TRBV19 and TRBJ1-5 for the parts outside the CDR3, the full variable domain is DGGITQSPKYLFRKEGQNVTLSCEQNLNHDAMYWYRQDPGQGLRLIYYSQIVNDFQKGDIAEGYSVSREKKESFPLTVTSAQKNPTAFYLCASSIGGLSNQPQHFGDGTRLSIL.

The chain has TRBV7-9 and TRBJ1-1; no reliable D call. Trimming removed 6 bases at V and 0 bases at J, with 11 bases between. Germline V gene sequence: CDR1 SEHNR, CDR2 FQNEAQ (reference sequence). The CDR3 has 14 amino acids. Here the CDR3 DNA reads TGTGCCAGCAGTCAGAGCCCTCTGAACACTGAAGCTTTCTTT. This gives the protein CASSQSPLNTEAFF.

This clone occurred a few times. Other nucleotide sequences from this sample produce the same CDR3. The V call is TRBV18, the J call TRBJ2-7; a possible D gene is TRBD1 (5 bases). The germline gives CDR1 KGHSH, CDR2 LQKENI. V lost 6 bases and J lost 4, with 7 bases in between. The CDR3 length is 11 residues. The CDR3 loop is CASSPGYEQYF. The CDR3 nucleotides are TGTGCCAGCTCCCCAGGGTACGAGCAGTACTTC.

The chain links TRBV25-1 to TRBJ1-6; TRBD1 is a possible D gene (6 bases). Germline CDR1 MGHDK, CDR2 SYGVNS. This CDR3 has 16 amino acids. V was cut by 4 bases and J by 6 bases, with 16 bases left in between. The CDR3 here is CASSGRTATLNSPLHF. CDR3 nucleotide sequence: TGTGCCAGCAGTGGGAGGACAGCGACTCTTAATTCACCCCTCCACTTT.

The J gene is TRBJ2-7, the V gene TRBV27, with 7 positions matching TRBD1. Germline CDR1 MNHEY, CDR2 SMNVEV (reference sequence). The CDR3 is made up of 16 amino acids. After removal of 5 bases from V and 6 bases from J, the junction contained 16 bases not matched to a gene. In DNA, the CDR3 is TGTGCCAGCAGTGGATGGACAGGTAGCCCCCCCATCGAGCAGTACTTC. Translation gives CASSGWTGSPPIEQYF.

On this clone itself: At the DNA level, this CDR3 is encoded by other sequences in the same sample as well. The V and J genes are TRBV9 and TRBJ2-7, with 7 bases fitting TRBD2. The V gene's germline CDR1 is SGDLS and CDR2 YYNGEE. The V segment lost 4 bases and the J segment 3 bases; nucleotides outside the gene matches: 4. This CDR3 is built from 13 residues. CDR3 loop: CASSPGLNYEQYF. The CDR3, as DNA: TGTGCCAGCAGCCCGGGACTAAACTACGAGCAGTACTTC.

V is TRBV27 and J is TRBJ2-3; TRBD1 agrees at 11 bases. Germline assignment: CDR1 MNHEY and CDR2 SMNVEV (reference sequence). The J segment lost 6 bases and the V segment lost 0 bases, leaving 2 bases of the junction unmatched. This CDR3 contains 15 residues. The CDR3 loop is CASSLSGTGGDTQYF. In DNA form, the CDR3 reads TGTGCCAGCAGTTTATCGGGGACAGGGGGTGATACGCAGTATTTT.

The chain combines TRBV6-7 with TRBJ1-5; D is unclear. TRBV6-7 is assigned to the ORF class and has an uncertain function. V lost 0 bases, J lost 7 bases, and 10 bases lay in between. The CDR3 runs 14 residues. The CDR3: CASSYSTRRQPQHF. The CDR3, as DNA: TGTGCCAGCAGTTACTCGACCAGGAGGCAGCCCCAGCATTTT.

The V and J genes are TRBV11-2 and TRBJ2-7; D is ambiguous. CDR1 and CDR2 (germline): SGHAT, FQNNGV. This CDR3 has 13 amino acids. V was cut by 1 base and J by 6 bases, with 10 bases left in between. Here the CDR3 reads CASSLATSGEQYF. CDR3 DNA: TGTGCCAGCAGCTTAGCGACCTCGGGCGAGCAGTACTTC. Full variable domain (rest looked up from reference TRBV11-2 and TRBJ2-7): EAGVAQSPRYKIIEKRQSVAFWCNPISGHATLYWYQQILGQGPKLLIQFQNNGVVDDSQLPKDRFSAERLKGVDSTLKIQPAKLEDSAVYLCASSLATSGEQYFGPGTRLTVT.

This chain uses TRBV9 with TRBJ2-7; D is ambiguous. CDR3 size: 15 residues. Germline assignment: CDR1 SGDLS and CDR2 YYNGEE. Trimming removed 4 bases from V and 4 bases from J, with 18 bases in between. CDR3 bases: TGTGCCAGCAGCCCATCGAGGAACTTTGGTTACGAGCAGTACTTC. Translated, it gives CASSPSRNFGYEQYF.

The gene calls are TRBV11-2 and TRBJ2-1, with 7 bases lining up with TRBD1. The ends lost 6 bases at V and 8 bases at J; junction bases unmatched: 4. This CDR3 has 12 amino acids. Germline V gene lookup returns CDR1 SGHAT and CDR2 FQNNGV. The CDR3 coding sequence is TGTGCCAGCAGTCGACAGGGCCATGAGCAGTTCTTC. This encodes CASSRQGHEQFF.

The chain recombines TRBV7-9 with TRBJ2-5, with 15 bases aligning to TRBD2. Unmatched junction bases numbered 15, after V lost 8 bases and J lost 5 bases. CDR3 length: 18 residues. The germline V gene encodes CDR1 SEHNR and CDR2 FQNEAQ (reference sequence). CDR3 DNA: TGTGCCAGCGTCGGTCAGTTCGGACTAGCGGGAGGGCCTGAGACCCAGTACTTC. It is translated as CASVGQFGLAGGPETQYF.

Comment on this clone: This sample also contains other DNA sequences that code for the same CDR3. This chain links TRBV9 with TRBJ2-7; 9 nucleotides align to TRBD2. CDR3 size: 14 residues. The germline V gene encodes CDR1 SGDLS and CDR2 YYNGEE. The V and J ends lost 0 bases and 3 bases, in that order; junction bases with no gene match: 1. The CDR3 spells CASSVAAGGYEQYF. The DNA of the CDR3 is TGTGCCAGCAGCGTAGCAGCGGGGGGCTACGAGCAGTACTTC.

The rearrangement joins TRBV10-3 to TRBJ2-2; no firm D call. V lost 0 bases to trimming and J lost 6 bases, with 8 bases between them. The germline V gene has CDR1 ENHRY and CDR2 SYGVKD. This CDR3 has 14 residues. The CDR3 region has the DNA TGTGCCATCAGTGAGTCCCCTATGCCCGGGGAGCTGTTTTTT. Its translation: CAISESPMPGELFF.

The gene calls are TRBV28 and TRBJ1-4; TRBD1 might be the D (5 bases). Per germline, CDR1 MDHEN and CDR2 SYDVKM. The CDR3 consists of 15 residues. The V and J ends lost 5 bases and 15 bases respectively, with 25 bases between them. CDR3 in amino acids: CASSLDSSLLGRVFF. The CDR3 coding sequence is TGTGCCAGCAGTCTTGACAGTTCACTTCTTGGGAGGGTGTTTTTT.

This chain links TRBV21-1 with TRBJ2-1; TRBD2 is the table's D call, not checked against the DNA. TRBV21-1 constitutes a pseudogene. This CDR3 is built from 19 residues. The CDR3 bases are TGTGCCAGCAGCAAAAAGGTCTGGCGGCGGGAGGCCCGGGGGAATGAGCAGTTCTTC. Translated: CASSKKVWRREARGNEQFF.

The chain recombines TRBV7-2 with TRBJ1-1; D uncertain. V was clipped by 1 base and J by 1 base, with 10 bases between them. The CDR3 has 15 residues. Germline V lookup: CDR1 SGHTA, CDR2 FQGNSA. The CDR3 DNA sequence: TGTGCCAGCAGCTTAGATTTAGCCCCGAACACTGAAGCTTTCTTT. Amino acid sequence: CASSLDLAPNTEAFF.

The chain couples TRBV30 to TRBJ1-6; D not certain. Germline-derived CDR1 and CDR2 are GTSNPN and SVGIG (reference sequence). The V and J ends lost 1 base and 9 bases respectively, with 16 bases between them. The CDR3 has 15 residues. In DNA, the CDR3 is TGTGCCTGGAGTGGTAACACCGCATTGGGTTCACCCCTCCACTTT. It yields the protein CAWSGNTALGSPLHF.

This sequence joins TRBV19 and TRBJ2-7; D is undetermined. The CDR3 runs to 15 residues. CDR1 and CDR2 from the germline V gene are LNHDA and SQIVND (reference sequence). V was clipped by 5 bases and J by 6 bases, with 20 bases between them. The CDR3 region has the DNA TGTGCCAGTAGTGTATTCGACTCGCCCAAGGCCGAGCAGTACTTC. It encodes CASSVFDSPKAEQYF.

Worth noting for this clone: Its ends do not fully match the called genes, so a read error is possible. This chain links TRBV7-7 with TRBJ2-2; D is unresolved. Germline CDR1 SSHAT, CDR2 FNYEAQ (reference sequence). This CDR3 has 12 amino acids. Here the CDR3 reads CASSHRTGELFF. Written as DNA, the CDR3 is TGTGCTAGCAGCCATCGTACCGGGGAGCTGTTTTTT.

V and J are TRBV27 and TRBJ2-7; TRBD2 is a possible D gene (7 bases). Germline V lookup: CDR1 MNHEY, CDR2 SMNVEV (reference sequence). With 6 bases removed from V and 3 bases from J, the gap between germline ends came to 18 bases. The CDR3 spans 15 residues. The CDR3 DNA is TGTGCCAGCAGGGACGAGGGGGGGGGAATCTACGAGCAGTACTTC. It specifies CASRDEGGGIYEQYF.

Regarding this clone: Other DNA sequences from this sample encode an identical CDR3 as well. This chain joins TRBV5-1 and TRBJ2-7, with 12 bases that match TRBD2. CDR3 length: 15 residues. Germline CDR1 is SGHRS and CDR2 is YFSETQ. Trimming cost V 0 bases and J 4 bases; bases outside gene matches: 2. CDR3 in DNA: TGCGCCAGCAGCTTGGGACTAGCGGGAGTGTACGAGCAGTACTTC. It translates to CASSLGLAGVYEQYF.

V usage is TRBV10-2 and J usage is TRBJ2-7; no clear D. V shed 6 bases and J shed 6 bases, with 9 bases lying between them. This CDR3 has 11 residues. Germline values: CDR1 WSHSY, CDR2 SAAADI. The CDR3 sequence: CASSWLGEQYF. CDR3 bases: TGCGCCAGCAGCTGGCTTGGCGAGCAGTACTTC.

The chain carries TRBV28 and TRBJ1-1; D is unresolved. CDR3 length: 16 residues. The V gene lost 5 bases and the J gene lost 2 bases, with 18 bases spanning the gap. Germline lookup yields CDR1 MDHEN and CDR2 SYDVKM. The CDR3 loop is CASSDDPGSLNTEAFF. The DNA for the CDR3 is TGTGCCAGCAGTGATGATCCCGGGTCCCTCAACACTGAAGCTTTCTTT. Full variable domain (missing parts from reference TRBV28 and TRBJ1-1): DVKVTQSSRYLVKRTGEKVFLECVQDMDHENMFWYRQDPGLGLRLIYFSYDVKMKEKGDIPEGYSVSREKKERFSLILESASTNQTSMYLCASSDDPGSLNTEAFFGQGTRLTVV.

V gene TRBV27 combines with J gene TRBJ2-5, with D perhaps TRBD1 (6 bases). V lost 8 bases and J lost 4, with 17 bases in between. Per the germline V gene, CDR1 is MNHEY and CDR2 is SMNVEV (reference sequence). The CDR3 has 14 residues. CDR3 region: CASGPGARGETQYF. CDR3 DNA: TGTGCCAGCGGACCCGGTGCCAGGGGAGAGACCCAGTACTTC.

This clone was counted only a few times. J is TRBJ1-5 and V is TRBV5-6, with 12 bases matching TRBD1. Germline assignment: CDR1 SGHDT and CDR2 YYEEEE. With 3 bases clipped from V and 0 bases from J, the junction kept 4 bases outside the gene matches. This CDR3 has 17 residues. CDR3 sequence reads: CASSSGQGAISNQPQHF. For the CDR3, the DNA is TGTGCCAGCAGCTCGGGACAGGGGGCGATTAGCAATCAGCCCCAGCATTTT.

The gene calls are TRBV6-5 and TRBJ2-1, with 14 bases aligning to TRBD2. With 4 bases clipped from V and 6 bases from J, the junction kept 2 bases outside the gene matches. This CDR3 is built from 15 residues. From germline, CDR1 is MNHEY and CDR2 SVGAGI. CDR3: CASSFGLAGGNEQFF. CDR3 coding DNA: TGTGCCAGCAGTTTTGGACTAGCGGGGGGCAATGAGCAGTTCTTC.

The chain recombines TRBV6-5 with TRBJ2-4; D is unclear. This CDR3 has 15 residues. The V gene's germline CDR1 is MNHEY and CDR2 SVGAGI. The V end was cut by 5 bases, the J end by 1 base, with 12 bases between. The chain's CDR3 is CASSGEGSAKNIQYF. The CDR3, as DNA: TGTGCCAGCAGTGGAGAAGGGTCGGCCAAAAACATTCAGTACTTC.